A selection of T cell receptor beta chains follows, all from one sample in a study of T cell changes during pregnancy in multiple sclerosis. Assay used: immunoSEQ multiplex PCR; TCRdb lists only in-frame clones, some missing. The data hold some 40,000 clones, with roughly 92% observed a single time. Sequenced: peripheral blood. These receptors were collected from a female donor with multiple sclerosis, enrolled in a pregnancy study. The CDR3 runs from the conserved cysteine through the conserved F or W. Each record gives: V gene, D gene, J gene, clone size, CDR3 protein, CDR3 DNA. A D gene is named only where the DNA matches it firmly. The size entry is marked missing in some rows and otherwise reads once, few, many or a size class.

TRBV9	TRBD2	TRBJ2-2	NA	CASSSRLAGGVGELFF	TGTGCCAGCAGCTCCCGACTAGCGGGAGGGGTCGGGGAGCTGTTTTTT
TRBV9	TRBD1	TRBJ1-1	NA	CASSVGGKGASTEAFF	TGTGCCAGCAGCGTAGGCGGAAAGGGGGCAAGCACTGAAGCTTTCTTT
TRBV5-4	NA	TRBJ1-2	NA	CASSGEKGNYGYTF	TGTGCCAGCAGCGGGGAGAAGGGCAACTATGGCTACACCTTC
TRBV30	NA	TRBJ2-1	once	CAWLQEYEQFF	TGTGCCTGGCTCCAAGAGTATGAGCAGTTCTTC
TRBV7-9	NA	TRBJ2-1	once	CASSPRTAYNEQFF	TGTGCCAGCAGCCCGCGTACAGCATACAATGAGCAGTTCTTC
TRBV27	NA	TRBJ2-6	NA	CASSSNREAGVSGANVLTF	TGTGCCAGCAGTTCCAACAGGGAGGCGGGTGTATCTGGGGCCAACGTCCTGACTTTC
TRBV5-4	TRBD2	TRBJ2-1	NA	CASSLGLAGNNEQFF	TGTGCCAGCAGCTTGGGACTAGCGGGCAACAATGAGCAGTTCTTC
TRBV27	TRBD2	TRBJ2-1	NA	CASRQLGLAEYNEQFF	TGTGCCAGCAGACAGCTGGGACTAGCGGAATACAATGAGCAGTTCTTC
TRBV28	NA	TRBJ2-7	NA	CASSFGLQFYEQYF	TGTGCCAGCAGTTTTGGGCTACAATTCTACGAGCAGTACTTC
TRBV4-1	TRBD2	TRBJ2-7	once	CASSQGLAGSYEQYF	TGCGCCAGCAGCCAAGGTCTAGCGGGAAGTTACGAGCAGTACTTC
TRBV18	NA	TRBJ1-2	once	CASSPPSYRKGDYGYTF	TGTGCCAGCTCACCACCGTCATATCGCAAGGGGGACTATGGCTACACCTTC
TRBV4-1	NA	TRBJ1-2	NA	CASSQVGRKEKHYGYTF	TGCGCCAGCAGCCAAGTAGGGCGGAAAGAGAAACACTATGGCTACACCTTC
TRBV11-2	NA	TRBJ2-7	NA	CASSLGPIRDEQYF	TGTGCCAGCAGCCTCGGACCCATTCGGGACGAGCAGTACTTC
TRBV6-1	TRBD1	TRBJ2-2	NA	CASSEAYRGPGELFF	TGTGCCAGCAGTGAAGCCTACAGGGGCCCCGGGGAGCTGTTTTTT
TRBV4-1	NA	TRBJ2-5	NA	CASSQIGAPGLPQETQYF	TGCGCCAGCAGCCAAATTGGAGCACCAGGCCTACCTCAAGAGACCCAGTACTTC
TRBV29-1	NA	TRBJ1-2	NA	CSVTIPGTVYGYTF	TGCAGCGTTACGATACCCGGGACGGTCTATGGCTACACCTTC
TRBV5-6	NA	TRBJ1-2	NA	CASSWGTANYGYTF	TGTGCCAGCAGCTGGGGGACGGCTAACTATGGCTACACCTTC
TRBV30	TRBD1	TRBJ1-1	NA	CAWSPRTGVMNTEAFF	TGTGCCTGGAGCCCCCGGACAGGGGTCATGAACACTGAAGCTTTCTTT
TRBV5-4	TRBD2	TRBJ2-5	NA	CASSFGTSGRKGRETQYF	TGTGCCAGCAGTTTCGGGACTAGCGGGAGGAAGGGTCGGGAGACCCAGTACTTC
TRBV18	NA	TRBJ1-5	NA	CASSPQGVSANQPQHF	TGTGCCAGCTCACCACAGGGGGTGAGTGCCAATCAGCCCCAGCATTTT